Sequencing of this TCR beta chain was carried out in a study of identical twins. All donors were healthy Caucasians. This clonotype was seen only a few times. The target antigen is unknown. Broader study findings: Insertion counts were lower in abundant cord blood beta clonotypes, a trend that memory repertoires did not show.

TCRdb recomputed calls from the 5' RACE reads with MiXCR, one row per CDR3 protein. The repertoire holds about 1.7 million distinct CDR3 sequences, roughly a third seen once, with about 0.27% in the top ten. The sequenced material came from cord blood. The sequence derives from a newborn girl in good health.

CDR3 loop: CSRQNTGELFF. The CDR3 nucleotides read TGCAGCCGACAGAACACCGGGGAGCTGTTTTTT. The chain is built from TRBV29-1 and TRBJ2-2; D call uncertain. From germline, CDR1 is SQVTM and CDR2 ANQGSEA. Trimming pared 8 bases from V and 1 base from J, leaving 5 bases between. This CDR3 contains 11 residues.